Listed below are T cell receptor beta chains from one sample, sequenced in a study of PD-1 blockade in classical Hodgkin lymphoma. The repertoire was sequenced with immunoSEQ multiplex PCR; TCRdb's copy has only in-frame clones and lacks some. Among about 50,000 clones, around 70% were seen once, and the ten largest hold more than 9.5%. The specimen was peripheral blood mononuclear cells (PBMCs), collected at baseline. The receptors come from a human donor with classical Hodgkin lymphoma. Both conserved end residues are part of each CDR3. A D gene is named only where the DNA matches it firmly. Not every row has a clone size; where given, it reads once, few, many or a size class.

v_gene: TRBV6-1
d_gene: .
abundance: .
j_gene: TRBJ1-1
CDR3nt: TGTGCCAGCATCCCAACTATTGGGAACACTGAAGCTTTCTTT
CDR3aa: CASIPTIGNTEAFF

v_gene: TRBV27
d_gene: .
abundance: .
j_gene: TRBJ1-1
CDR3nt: TGTGCCAGCAGTTTAATGTCGGGAGGGACTGAAGCTTTCTTT
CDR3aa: CASSLMSGGTEAFF

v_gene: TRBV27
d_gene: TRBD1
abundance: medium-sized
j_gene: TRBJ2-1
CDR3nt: TGTGCCAGCAGGGGGGACAGTTACAATGAGCAGTTCTTC
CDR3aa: CASRGDSYNEQFF

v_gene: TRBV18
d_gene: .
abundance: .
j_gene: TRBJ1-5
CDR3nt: TGTGCCAGCTCAGAGGGGGGGAGCCAGCCCCAGCATTTT
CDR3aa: CASSEGGSQPQHF

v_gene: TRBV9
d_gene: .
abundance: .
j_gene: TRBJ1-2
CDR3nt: TGTGCCAGCAGCGTAGGTGACGCCTATGGCTACACCTTC
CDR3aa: CASSVGDAYGYTF

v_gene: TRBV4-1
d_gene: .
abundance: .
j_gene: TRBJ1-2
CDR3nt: TGCGCCAGCAGCCAAGAAGTGACCAGCGTTTTCTCGAACTATGGCTACACCTTC
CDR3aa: CASSQEVTSVFSNYGYTF

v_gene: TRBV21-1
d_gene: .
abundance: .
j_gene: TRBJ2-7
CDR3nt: TGTGCCAGCAGCAAACCGGCAGGGACCTCCTACGAGCAGTACTTC
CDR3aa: CASSKPAGTSYEQYF

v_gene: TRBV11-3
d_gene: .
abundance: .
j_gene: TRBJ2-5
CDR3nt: TGTGCCAGCAGCCCCAGCCCAGGGACCGGAACGAGAGAGACCCAGTACTTC
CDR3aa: CASSPSPGTGTRETQYF

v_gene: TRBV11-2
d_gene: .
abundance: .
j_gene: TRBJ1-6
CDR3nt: TGTGCCAGCAGCTTAAGTCCGAAGGCGGGGTATTCACCCCTCCACTTT
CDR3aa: CASSLSPKAGYSPLHF

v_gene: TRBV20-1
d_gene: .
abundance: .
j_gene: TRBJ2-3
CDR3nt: TGCAGTGCTAGTTGGGGAGATACGCAGTATTTT
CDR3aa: CSASWGDTQYF

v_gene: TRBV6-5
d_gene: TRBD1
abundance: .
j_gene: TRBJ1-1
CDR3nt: TGTGCCAGCAGCGATGACAGGGATGCCGAAGCTTTCTTT
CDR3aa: CASSDDRDAEAFF

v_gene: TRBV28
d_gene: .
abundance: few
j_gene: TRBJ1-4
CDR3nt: TGTGCCAGCGGGCTCCTAACTAATGAAAAACTGTTTTTT
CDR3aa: CASGLLTNEKLFF

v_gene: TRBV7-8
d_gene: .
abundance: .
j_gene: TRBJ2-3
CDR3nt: TGTGCCAGCAGCTTAGATGACGGACCCACAGATACGCAGTATTTT
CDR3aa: CASSLDDGPTDTQYF

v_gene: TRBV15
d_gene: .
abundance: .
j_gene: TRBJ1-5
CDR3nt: TGTGCCACCAGCAAGGGAGGGTCAGGCAATCAGCCCCAGCATTTT
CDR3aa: CATSKGGSGNQPQHF

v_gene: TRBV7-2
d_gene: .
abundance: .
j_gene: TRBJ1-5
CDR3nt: TGTGCCAGCAGCTCCCGGGATCTGAATCAGCCCCAGCATTTT
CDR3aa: CASSSRDLNQPQHF